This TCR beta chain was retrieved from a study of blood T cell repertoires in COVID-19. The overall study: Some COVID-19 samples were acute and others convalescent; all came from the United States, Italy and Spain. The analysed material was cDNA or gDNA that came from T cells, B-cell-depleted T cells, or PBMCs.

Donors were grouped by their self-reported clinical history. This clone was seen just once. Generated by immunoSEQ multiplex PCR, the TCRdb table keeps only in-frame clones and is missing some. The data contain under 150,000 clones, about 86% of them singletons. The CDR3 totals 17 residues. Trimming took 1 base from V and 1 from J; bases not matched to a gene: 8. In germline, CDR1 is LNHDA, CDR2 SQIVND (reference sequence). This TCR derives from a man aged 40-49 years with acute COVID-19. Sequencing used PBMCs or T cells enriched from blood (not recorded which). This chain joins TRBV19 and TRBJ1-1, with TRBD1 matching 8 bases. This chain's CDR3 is CASSIVPIDRGNTEAFF. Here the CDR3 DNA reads TGTGCCAGTAGTATAGTCCCCATCGACAGGGGGAACACTGAAGCTTTCTTT. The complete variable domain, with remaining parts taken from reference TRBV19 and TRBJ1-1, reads DGGITQSPKYLFRKEGQNVTLSCEQNLNHDAMYWYRQDPGQGLRLIYYSQIVNDFQKGDIAEGYSVSREKKESFPLTVTSAQKNPTAFYLCASSIVPIDRGNTEAFFGQGTRLTVV.